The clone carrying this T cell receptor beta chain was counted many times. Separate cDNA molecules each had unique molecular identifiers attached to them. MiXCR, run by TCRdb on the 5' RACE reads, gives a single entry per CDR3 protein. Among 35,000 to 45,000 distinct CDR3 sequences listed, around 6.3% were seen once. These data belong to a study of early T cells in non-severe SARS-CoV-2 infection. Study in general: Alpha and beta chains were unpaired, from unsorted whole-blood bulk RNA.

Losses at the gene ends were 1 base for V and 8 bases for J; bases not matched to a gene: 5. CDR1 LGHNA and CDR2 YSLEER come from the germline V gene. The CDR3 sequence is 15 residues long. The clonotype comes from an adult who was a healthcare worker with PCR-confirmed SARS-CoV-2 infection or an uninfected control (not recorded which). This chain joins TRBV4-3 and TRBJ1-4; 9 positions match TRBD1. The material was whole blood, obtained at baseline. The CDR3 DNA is TGCGCCAGCAGCCAAGGGACAGGGGTAAAGGAAAAACTGTTTTTT. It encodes CASSQGTGVKEKLFF.